These 15 T cell receptor beta chains share one sample of origin, sequenced in a study of T cell repertoires and HLA-DP antigens. Some clones are missing from TCRdb's copy, which holds only in-frame ones; the method was immunoSEQ multiplex PCR. Here the sample spans about 110,000 clones, 90% to 95% being singletons. These receptors' targets are unknown. Sequenced input: CD4+ T cells from PBMCs. These receptors were taken from a woman younger than 30 in good health and CMV-seronegative.

This chain connects TRBV28 to TRBJ2-1; D may be TRBD1 (5 bases). CDR1 and CDR2 from the germline V gene are MDHEN and SYDVKM. The CDR3 sequence is 14 residues long. V dropped 3 bases and J dropped 3 bases, with 9 bases sitting between them. In nucleotides, the CDR3 is TGTGCCAGCAGTTTTAGACAGCTCTACAATGAGCAGTTCTTC. Its translation is CASSFRQLYNEQFF.

V usage is TRBV10-3 and J usage is TRBJ1-2; tentatively, D is TRBD1 (6 bases). CDR1 ENHRY and CDR2 SYGVKD come from the germline V gene. Trimming took 4 bases from V and 4 from J, leaving 10 bases between them. This CDR3 comprises 13 residues. The DNA of the CDR3 is TGTGCCATCAGTGCAGGGGAAAGCTATGGCTACACCTTC. It translates to CAISAGESYGYTF.

The rearrangement uses TRBV2 and TRBJ2-1; possibly TRBD1 for D (5 bases). Germline-derived CDR1 and CDR2 are SNHLY and FYNNEI. The CDR3 runs to 15 residues. Trimming removed 5 bases from V and 0 bases from J, with 11 bases in between. The CDR3 coding sequence is TGTGCCAGCAGTCTGGGTGACAGCTCCTACAATGAGCAGTTCTTC. It encodes CASSLGDSSYNEQFF.

The sample holds a few counts of this clone. The V gene is TRBV6-4, the J gene TRBJ1-2, with unresolved D. Germline-derived CDR1 and CDR2 are MRHNA and SNTAGT. The CDR3 runs to 12 residues. V lost 2 bases and J lost 5, with 6 bases in between. This chain's CDR3 is CASSDGGYGYTF. The DNA of the CDR3 is TGTGCCAGCAGTGACGGCGGATATGGCTACACCTTC.

This chain uses TRBV28 with TRBJ2-7, with 14 bases aligning to TRBD2. The germline CDR1 and CDR2 sequences are MDHEN and SYDVKM. The CDR3 runs 15 residues. V was clipped by 6 bases and J by 1 base; unmatched bases: 2. CDR3 amino acids: CASRRTSGRSYEQYF. The CDR3 region has the DNA TGTGCCAGCAGACGGACTAGCGGGAGGTCCTACGAGCAGTACTTC.

V and J are TRBV11-1 and TRBJ2-1; 9 bases agree with TRBD2. With V trimmed by 4 bases and J by 1 base, 8 bases remained unmatched. The CDR3 is 17 residues long. Germline V gene data show CDR1 as SGHAT and CDR2 as FQDESV (reference sequence). CDR3 sequence: CASSSHRAGGSYNEQFF. The CDR3 DNA sequence: TGTGCCAGCAGCTCCCACAGGGCGGGAGGGTCCTACAATGAGCAGTTCTTC.

V gene TRBV15 combines with J gene TRBJ1-1; maybe TRBD1 (6 bases). V was trimmed by 2 bases and J by 4 bases, leaving 11 bases between them. This CDR3 has 14 amino acids. CDR1 and CDR2 from the germline V gene are LNHNV and YYDKDF (reference sequence). CDR3 DNA: TGTGCCACCAGCAGACAAATAGGGGGCACTGAAGCTTTCTTT. It translates to CATSRQIGGTEAFF.

V is TRBV29-1 and J is TRBJ1-2; 7 nucleotides match TRBD1. J gave up 8 bases and V 3 bases, and 6 bases lay outside the gene matches. This CDR3 region has 12 residues. Germline lookup yields CDR1 SQVTM and CDR2 ANQGSEA. The CDR3, as DNA: TGCAGCGTTGACACAGACAGGGTCGGCTACACCTTC. Translating it yields CSVDTDRVGYTF.

The chain has TRBV6-1 and TRBJ2-2; D is possibly TRBD2 (5 bases). V lost 4 bases to trimming and J lost 3 bases, with 12 bases between them. This CDR3 is 15 amino acids long. The germline gives CDR1 MNHNS, CDR2 SASEGT. The CDR3 reads CASSVGLLDTGELFF. DNA for the CDR3: TGTGCCAGCAGTGTTGGACTTTTGGACACCGGGGAGCTGTTTTTT.

This chain's CDR3 is CASSLGVKQGPVNYGYTF. In DNA form, the CDR3 reads TGTGCCAGCAGCTTAGGAGTTAAACAGGGACCGGTTAACTATGGCTACACCTTC. The J gene is TRBJ1-2, the V gene TRBV11-2; D possibly corresponds to TRBD1 (6 bases). CDR1 is SGHAT and CDR2 is FQNNGV in the germline V gene. Trimming left V 1 base short and J 1 base short, with 19 bases between. CDR3 length equals 18 residues.

The chain links TRBV6-7 to TRBJ1-5, with 8 bases aligning to TRBD1. TRBV6-7 is treated as an ORF (open reading frame) with a function not yet certain. The CDR3 has 14 residues. V lost 6 bases, J lost 1 base, and 2 bases stayed unmatched. For the CDR3, the DNA is TGTGCCAGCAGCCGGACAGGGAGCAATCAGCCCCAGCATTTT. It is translated as CASSRTGSNQPQHF.

The J gene is TRBJ2-2, the V gene TRBV2; maybe TRBD1 (5 bases). Germline CDR1 and CDR2: SNHLY and FYNNEI. V dropped 4 bases and J dropped 4 bases, with 13 bases sitting between them. This CDR3 is built from 15 residues. The DNA of the CDR3 is TGTGCCAGCAGTGTGAGCAGGGTACCCACCGGGGAGCTGTTTTTT. It specifies CASSVSRVPTGELFF.

CDR3 protein: CASSLVQGADTQYF. DNA for the CDR3: TGTGCCAGCAGCTTAGTACAGGGTGCAGATACGCAGTATTTT. V and J are TRBV7-6 and TRBJ2-3; TRBD1 is a possible D gene (6 bases). Germline V gives CDR1 SGHVS, CDR2 FNYEAQ. Trimming took 1 base from V and 4 from J, leaving 9 bases between them. The CDR3 covers 14 residues.

The chain links TRBV5-6 to TRBJ2-7, with TRBD1 matching 7 bases. The germline CDR1 and CDR2 sequences are SGHDT and YYEEEE. J gave up 4 bases and V 4 bases, and 5 bases lay outside the gene matches. This CDR3 comprises 13 residues. CDR3 nucleotide sequence: TGTGCCAGCAGCCGACAGGGCCGGTACGAGCAGTACTTC. It specifies CASSRQGRYEQYF.

The chain couples TRBV28 to TRBJ1-4, with 7 bases fitting TRBD1. Looked up from germline, CDR1 is MDHEN and CDR2 is SYDVKM. Trimming took 2 bases from V and 8 from J; bases not matched to a gene: 14. This CDR3 contains 17 residues. The CDR3 nucleotides are TGTGCCAGCAGTTTACGGTCGTCCGGCAGGGGGTCAGAAAAACTGTTTTTT. It yields the protein CASSLRSSGRGSEKLFF.